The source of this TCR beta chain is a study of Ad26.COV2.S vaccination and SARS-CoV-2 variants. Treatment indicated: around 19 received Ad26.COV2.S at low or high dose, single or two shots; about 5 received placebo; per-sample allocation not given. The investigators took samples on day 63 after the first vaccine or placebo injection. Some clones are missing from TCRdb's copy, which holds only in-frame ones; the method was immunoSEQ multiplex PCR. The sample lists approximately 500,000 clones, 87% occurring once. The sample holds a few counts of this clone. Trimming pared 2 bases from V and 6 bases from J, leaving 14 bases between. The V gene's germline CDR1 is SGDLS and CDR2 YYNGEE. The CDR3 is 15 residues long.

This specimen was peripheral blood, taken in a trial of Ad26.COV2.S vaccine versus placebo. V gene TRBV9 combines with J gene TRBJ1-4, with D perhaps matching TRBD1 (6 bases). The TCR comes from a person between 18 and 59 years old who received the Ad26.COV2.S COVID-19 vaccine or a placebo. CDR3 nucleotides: TGTGCCAGCAGCGTGGAGGGGGGCCGCGATGAAAAACTGTTTTTT. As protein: CASSVEGGRDEKLFF.